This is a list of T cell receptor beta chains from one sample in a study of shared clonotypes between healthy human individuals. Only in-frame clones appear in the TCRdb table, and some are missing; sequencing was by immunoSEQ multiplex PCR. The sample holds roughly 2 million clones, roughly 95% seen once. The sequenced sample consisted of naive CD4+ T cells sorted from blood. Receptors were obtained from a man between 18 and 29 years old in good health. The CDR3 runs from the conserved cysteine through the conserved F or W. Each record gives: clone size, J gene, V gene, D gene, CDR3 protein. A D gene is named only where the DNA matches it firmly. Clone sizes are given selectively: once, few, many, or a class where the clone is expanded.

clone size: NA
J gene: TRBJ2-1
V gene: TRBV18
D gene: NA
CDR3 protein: CASSPRVGESTYNEQFF

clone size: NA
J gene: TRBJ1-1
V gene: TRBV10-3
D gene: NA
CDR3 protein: CAISGSDGNTEAFF

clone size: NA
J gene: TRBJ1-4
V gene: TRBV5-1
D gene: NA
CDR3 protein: CASSLSFRTDGEKLFF

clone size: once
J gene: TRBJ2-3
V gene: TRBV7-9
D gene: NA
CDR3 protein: CASSLGSTDTQYF

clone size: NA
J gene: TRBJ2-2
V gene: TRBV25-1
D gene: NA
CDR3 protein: CATRQGGDTGELFF

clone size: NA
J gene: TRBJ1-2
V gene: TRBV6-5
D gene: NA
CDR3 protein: CASSPGTQGNYGYTF

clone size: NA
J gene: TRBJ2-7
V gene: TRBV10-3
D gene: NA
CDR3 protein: CAISDAPLEQYF

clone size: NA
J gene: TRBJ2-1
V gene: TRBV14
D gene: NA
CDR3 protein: CASSQVYNEQFF

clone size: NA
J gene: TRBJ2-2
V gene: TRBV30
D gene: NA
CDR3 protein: CAWKVSNTGELFF

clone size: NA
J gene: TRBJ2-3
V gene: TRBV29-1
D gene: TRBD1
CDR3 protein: CSVSMAGGRSTDTQYF

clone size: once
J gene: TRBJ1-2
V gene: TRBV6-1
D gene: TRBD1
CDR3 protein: CASSVAGGDGYTF

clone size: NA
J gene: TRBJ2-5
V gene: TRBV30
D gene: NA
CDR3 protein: CAWSVRTQETQYF

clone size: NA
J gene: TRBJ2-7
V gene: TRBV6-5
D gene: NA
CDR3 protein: CASSYGLPYEQYF

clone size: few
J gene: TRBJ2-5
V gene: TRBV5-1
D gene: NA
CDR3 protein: CASSLDIQETQYF

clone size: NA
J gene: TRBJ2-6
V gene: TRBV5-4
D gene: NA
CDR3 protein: CASSLDGLTGANVLTF

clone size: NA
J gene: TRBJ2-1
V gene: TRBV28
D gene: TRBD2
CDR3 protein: CASSIQGLAGGNEQFF

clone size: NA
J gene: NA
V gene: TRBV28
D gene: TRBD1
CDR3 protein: CASSSGQDETQYF

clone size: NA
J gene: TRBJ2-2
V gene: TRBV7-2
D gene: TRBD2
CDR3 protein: CASRRLAGVTGELFF

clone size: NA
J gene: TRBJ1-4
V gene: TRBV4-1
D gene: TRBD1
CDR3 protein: CASSQVTGINEKLFF

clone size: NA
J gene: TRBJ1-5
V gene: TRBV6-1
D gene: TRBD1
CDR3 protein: CASSEGTGGRNQPQHF

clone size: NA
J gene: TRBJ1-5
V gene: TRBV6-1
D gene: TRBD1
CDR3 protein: CASSEQGGNQPQHF

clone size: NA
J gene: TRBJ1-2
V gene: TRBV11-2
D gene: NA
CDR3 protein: CASSLDWRTTRDGYTF

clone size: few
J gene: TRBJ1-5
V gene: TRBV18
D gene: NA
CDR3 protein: CASSPQGGDQPQHF

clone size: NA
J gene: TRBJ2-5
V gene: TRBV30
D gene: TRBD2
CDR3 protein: CAWTFGGARKFGTQYF

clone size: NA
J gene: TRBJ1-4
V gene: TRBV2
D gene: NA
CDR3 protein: CASRREGGTNEKLFF

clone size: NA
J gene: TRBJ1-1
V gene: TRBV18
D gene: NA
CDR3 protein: CASSRAGQMNTEAFF

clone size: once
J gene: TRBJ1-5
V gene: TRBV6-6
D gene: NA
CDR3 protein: CASSGQNNQPQHF

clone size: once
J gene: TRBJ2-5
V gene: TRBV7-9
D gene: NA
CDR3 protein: CASTLIQETQYF

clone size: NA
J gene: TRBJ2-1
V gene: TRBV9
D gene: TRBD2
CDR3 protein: CASSVALAAPVSSYNEQFF

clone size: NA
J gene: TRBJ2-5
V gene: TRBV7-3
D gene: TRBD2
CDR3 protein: CASSFGGGVQETQYF

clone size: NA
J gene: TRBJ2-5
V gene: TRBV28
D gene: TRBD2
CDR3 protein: CASSLSSGGAGETQYF

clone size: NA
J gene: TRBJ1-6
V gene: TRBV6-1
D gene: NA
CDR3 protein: CASSEQAGFTNSPLHF

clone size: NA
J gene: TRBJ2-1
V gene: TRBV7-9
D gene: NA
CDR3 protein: CASSLEPGLPYNEQFF

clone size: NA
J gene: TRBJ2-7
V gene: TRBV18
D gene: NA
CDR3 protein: CASSLLGQAAYEQYF

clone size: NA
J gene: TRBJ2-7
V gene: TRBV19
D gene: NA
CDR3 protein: CASSKGGQATYEQYF

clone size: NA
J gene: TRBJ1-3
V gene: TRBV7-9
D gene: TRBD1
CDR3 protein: CASSPRGGFGNTIYF

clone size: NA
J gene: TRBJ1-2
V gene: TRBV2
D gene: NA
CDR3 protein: CASSVAGKANYGYTF

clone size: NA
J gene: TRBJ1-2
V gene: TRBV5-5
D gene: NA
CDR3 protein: CASSLEVEGLYGYTF

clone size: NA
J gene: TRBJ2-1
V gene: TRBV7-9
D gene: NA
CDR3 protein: CASSVTGTTIPDEQFF

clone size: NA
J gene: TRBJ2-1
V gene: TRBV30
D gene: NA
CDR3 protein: CAWSLGPLYGQFF

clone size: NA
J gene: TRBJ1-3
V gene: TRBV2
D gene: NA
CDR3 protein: CASSEREKGNTIYF

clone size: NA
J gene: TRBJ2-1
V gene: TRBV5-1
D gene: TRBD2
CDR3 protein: CASSLGSSGRYNEQFF

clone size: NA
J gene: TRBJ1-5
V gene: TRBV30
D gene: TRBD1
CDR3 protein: CAIGGQGGQPQHF

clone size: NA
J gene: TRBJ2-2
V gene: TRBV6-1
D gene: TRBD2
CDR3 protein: CASGEGFTGELFF

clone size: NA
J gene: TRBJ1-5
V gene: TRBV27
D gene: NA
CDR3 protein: CASSPTQQIRGNQPQHF

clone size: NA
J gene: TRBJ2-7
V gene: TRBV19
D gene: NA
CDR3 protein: CASSKDRAHEDEQYF

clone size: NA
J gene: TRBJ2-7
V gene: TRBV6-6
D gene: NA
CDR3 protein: CASNRGFGYEQYF

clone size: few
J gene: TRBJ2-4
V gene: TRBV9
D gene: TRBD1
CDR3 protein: CASSATGGGNIQYF

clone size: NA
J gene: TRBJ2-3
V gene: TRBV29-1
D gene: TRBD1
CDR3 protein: CSVEPPRGLKDTQYF

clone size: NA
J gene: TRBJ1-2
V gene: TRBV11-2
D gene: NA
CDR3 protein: CASSLNRESNYGYTF

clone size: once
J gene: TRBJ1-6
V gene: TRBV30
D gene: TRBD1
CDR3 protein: CAWSGGQGATRWLNSPLHF

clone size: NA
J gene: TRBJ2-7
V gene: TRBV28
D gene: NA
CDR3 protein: CASSLSGKSSYEQYF

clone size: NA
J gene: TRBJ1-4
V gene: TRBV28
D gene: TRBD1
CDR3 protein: CASSLNRDRAEKLFF

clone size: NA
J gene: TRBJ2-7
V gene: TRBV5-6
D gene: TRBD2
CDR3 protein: CASSPPMGLAGGTQYF

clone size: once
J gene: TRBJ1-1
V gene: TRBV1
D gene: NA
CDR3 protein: CTSSQDWYRGMNTEAFF

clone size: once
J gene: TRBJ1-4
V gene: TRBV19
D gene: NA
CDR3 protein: CASSTTGVNEKLFF

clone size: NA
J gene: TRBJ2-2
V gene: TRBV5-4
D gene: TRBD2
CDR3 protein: CASSVGGLAGGGGELFF

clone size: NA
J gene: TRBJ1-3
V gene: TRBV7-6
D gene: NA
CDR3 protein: CASSLRGANGNTIYF

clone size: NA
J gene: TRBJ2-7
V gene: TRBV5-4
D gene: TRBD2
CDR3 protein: CASSPGPSGRLDEQYF

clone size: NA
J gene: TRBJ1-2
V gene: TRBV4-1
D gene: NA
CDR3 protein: CASSQETVLYGYTF